This TCR beta chain was sequenced in a study of T cells expressing NK-cell markers. Per the germline V gene, CDR1 is LGHNT and CDR2 is FRNRAP. The CDR3 covers 15 residues. UMI-tagged 5'RACE template switching yielded the TCR beta cDNA. With the 5' RACE reads reprocessed, TCRdb shows one record per CDR3 protein and no DNA. The sample has 400,000 to 500,000 distinct CDR3 sequences. The specimen sequenced was blood T cells: a sorted CD56 or NKG2C T cell subset, CD4+ or CD8+ T cells, or bulk PBMC T cells (not recorded which). The sequence was obtained from a woman aged 18 to 75 in good health. This chain joins TRBV12-5 and TRBJ1-4; TCRdb designates TRBD1, a call that cannot be tested without DNA. This chain's CDR3 is CASGPGPIAGEKLFF.